The 10 T cell receptor beta chains below come from one sample, sequenced in a study of T cell repertoires in cytomegalovirus infection. Each CDR3 protein gets one entry after TCRdb re-called the reads with MiXCR. The table records under 800,000 distinct CDR3 sequences, less than 25% of them present only once. The source material was CD8+ T cells from PBMCs. These TCRs come from a human donor in good health (CMV status not recorded). Some clones in this sample may be carry-over from other donors' samples.

This clonotype was detected many times. The V call is TRBV7-9, the J call TRBJ1-2; maybe TRBD1 (5 bases). The CDR3 is 13 residues long. V was cut by 2 bases and J by 4 bases, with 8 bases left in between. Germline values: CDR1 SEHNR, CDR2 FQNEAQ (reference sequence). The CDR3 is CASSLTTVYGYTF. The CDR3 nucleotides are TGTGCCAGCAGCTTAACGACAGTCTATGGCTACACCTTC. The full variable domain, with the rest looked up from reference TRBV7-9 and TRBJ1-2, is DTGVSQNPRHKITKRGQNVTFRCDPISEHNRLYWYRQTLGQGPEFLTYFQNEAQLEKSRLLSDRFSAERPKGSFSTLEIQRTEQGDSAMYLCASSLTTVYGYTFGSGTRLTVV.

This clonotype appeared a few times. The chain uses TRBV6-2 or TRBV6-3 and TRBJ2-1; 8 bases are a match to TRBD2. After removal of 5 bases from V and 1 base from J, the junction contained 10 bases not matched to a gene. Germline values: CDR1 MNHEY, CDR2 SVGEGT. CDR3 length: 17 residues. The CDR3 bases are TGTGCCAGCAGTGTCACACGATCGGGGGGGTCCTACAATGAGCAGTTCTTC. Protein: CASSVTRSGGSYNEQFF.

This clonotype was seen only a few times. This rearrangement joins TRBV6-1 to TRBJ2-3; 8 bases are a match to TRBD2. Trimming took 5 bases from V and 2 from J; bases not matched to a gene: 6. This CDR3 is 15 amino acids long. Looked up from germline, CDR1 is MNHNS and CDR2 is SASEGT. The CDR3 sequence: CASSPGTRHTDTQYF. Written as DNA, the CDR3 is TGTGCCAGCAGTCCCGGGACTAGGCACACAGATACGCAGTATTTT.

This clonotype was seen at least ten times. The chain employs TRBV6-2 or TRBV6-3 and TRBJ2-1; perhaps TRBD1 as D (6 bases). The germline V gene has CDR1 MNHEY and CDR2 SVGEGT. Trimming removed 6 bases from V and 2 bases from J, with 14 bases in between. The CDR3 runs to 15 residues. The CDR3 DNA reads TGTGCCAGCAGCTTAGACAGGTCGACCTACAATGAGCAGTTCTTC. It specifies CASSLDRSTYNEQFF.

This clonotype occurred a few times. The chain links TRBV28 to TRBJ1-6; D is ambiguous. Germline V lookup: CDR1 MDHEN, CDR2 SYDVKM. The CDR3 sequence is 12 residues long. The germline V and J ends were trimmed by 6 bases and 4 bases, with 4 bases remaining between them. The CDR3 here is CASREYNSPLHF. CDR3 in DNA: TGTGCCAGCAGGGAATATAATTCACCCCTCCACTTT.

A few counts support this clonotype. The V call is TRBV4-1, the J call TRBJ1-5, with 8 nucleotides matching TRBD1. The germline CDR1 and CDR2 sequences are MGHRA and YSYEKL. J lost 4 bases, V lost 0 bases, and 8 bases had no gene match. The CDR3 runs 17 residues. The CDR3 DNA reads TGCGCCAGCAGCCAAGATTGGGGACAGGTTCGGAATCAGCCCCAGCATTTT. It yields the protein CASSQDWGQVRNQPQHF.

This clonotype was seen repeatedly, ten times or more. The gene calls are TRBV7-8 and TRBJ2-1, with 8 bases aligning to TRBD2. V shed 2 bases, J shed 4 bases, and the junction held 7 bases outside the gene matches. CDR3 length: 16 amino acids. Germline V lookup: CDR1 SGHVS, CDR2 FQNEAQ. The CDR3 nucleotides read TGTGCCAGCAGCTTATTCAGCGGGGGAGCATACAATGAGCAGTTCTTC. Its translation: CASSLFSGGAYNEQFF.

This clonotype has just a few counts. This chain uses TRBV20-1 with TRBJ2-5; D is ambiguous. The CDR3 is 14 amino acids. V was trimmed by 6 bases and J by 1 base, leaving 15 bases between them. From germline, CDR1 is DFQATT and CDR2 SNEGSKA (reference sequence). CDR3 nucleotides: TGCAGTGCAAGACTTCCCCCTACCCAAGAGACCCAGTACTTC. The encoded protein is CSARLPPTQETQYF.

The chain employs TRBV20-1 and TRBJ1-2, with 7 bases lining up with TRBD1. Trimming removed 0 bases from V and 8 bases from J; junction bases left unmatched: 6. Germline V gene sequence: CDR1 DFQATT, CDR2 SNEGSKA (reference sequence). The CDR3 is 13 residues long. CDR3 in amino acids: CSARETGVRGYTF. DNA of the CDR3: TGCAGTGCTAGAGAAACAGGGGTTCGGGGCTACACCTTC.

This clonotype was counted ten times or more. This CDR3 reads CASSPYRLDTEAFF. The CDR3 coding sequence is TGTGCCAGCAGTCCTTATCGACTGGACACTGAAGCTTTCTTT. The rearrangement links TRBV12-3 or TRBV12-4 to TRBJ1-1; D is ambiguous. The V gene lost 5 bases and the J gene lost 3 bases, with 13 bases spanning the gap. This CDR3 region has 14 residues.